This T cell receptor (beta chain) was identified in a study of T cell repertoires in cytomegalovirus infection (dated by TCRdb to between 2017 and 2020). About the investigation overall: Donor HLA type was relevant to the analysis, as public TCR beta signatures indicated carriage of CMV infection together with the matching HLA type.

CDR3 length: 15 amino acids, cysteine to phenylalanine. Of the read, only the CDR3 DNA is kept; its 45 bases are in frame from base 1. V is pruned by 7 bases and J by 2 bases, leaving 8 bases of the junction without a gene match. CDR1 and CDR2, per the germline V gene, are MNHEY and SVGEGT. What the study reported, not specific to this receptor: In the ex vivo response, HLA-C-restricted CMV-specific TCR beta clonotypes were dominant, and in two of eight donors the single most frequent clonotype came from this HLA-C-restricted group. Carriers of CMV infection plus the relevant HLA type were discriminated by the cumulative frequency of public TCR beta family members in the study cohort and in an independent roughly 320-donor cohort.

Sequencing relied on an Illumina HiSeq 1500. TCRdb reprocessed the public reads (quality trimming at Q25 with fastp, clone calling with MiXCR) and kept in-frame beta chains. One record per CDR3 amino acid sequence lists the most common genes and DNA. The sample includes approximately 500,000 distinct CDR3 sequences, with about 25% observed a single time. In total, the top ten clones hold less than 15% of the sample. A note on this clonotype: The antigen it recognizes is unknown. The record has no base qualities; no much larger clone is one base away.

This sequence was found in a human donor in good health (CMV status not recorded). Some clones in this sample may be carry-over from other donors' samples. The rearrangement joined TRBV6-2 or TRBV6-3 to TRBJ2-3; the central 8 bases match TRBD2. The sample was PBMCs. The CDR3 in this case is CASNGGAGVTDTQYF. The sequenced DNA: TGTGCCAGCAACGGGGGAGCGGGAGTCACAGATACGCAGTATTTT.